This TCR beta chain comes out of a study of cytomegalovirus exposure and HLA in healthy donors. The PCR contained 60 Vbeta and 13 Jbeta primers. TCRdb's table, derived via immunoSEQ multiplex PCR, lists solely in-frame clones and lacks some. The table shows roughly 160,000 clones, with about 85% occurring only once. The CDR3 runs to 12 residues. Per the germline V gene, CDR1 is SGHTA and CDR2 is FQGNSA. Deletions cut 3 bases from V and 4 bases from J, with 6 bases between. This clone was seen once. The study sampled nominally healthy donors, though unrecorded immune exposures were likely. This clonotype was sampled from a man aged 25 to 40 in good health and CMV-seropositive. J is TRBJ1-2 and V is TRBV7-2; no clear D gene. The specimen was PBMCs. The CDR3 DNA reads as TGTGCCAGCAGCTTTAACAGCTATGGCTACACCTTC. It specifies CASSFNSYGYTF.